The next 24 T cell receptor beta chains were all read from a single sample in a study of T cells in Graves' hyperthyroidism and ophthalmopathy. TCR beta CDR3 regions were amplified from RNA transcripts. HTBI primers were used for first-round RT-PCR of the TCR CDR3. TCRdb ran MiXCR on the multiplex PCR reads and lists one entry per CDR3 protein. In the table there are about 640,000 distinct CDR3 sequences, less than 25% of which are singletons. Sequencing input: blood. These receptors all stem from a man aged 30-40 years with Graves' ophthalmopathy.

There are a few counts of this clonotype. The chain is built from TRBV11-1 and TRBJ2-7, with 9 bases aligning to TRBD2. Germline lookup yields CDR1 SGHAT and CDR2 FQDESV (reference sequence). The trim removed 5 bases at V and 2 bases at J, leaving 4 bases unmatched. The CDR3 runs 14 residues. CDR3 sequence reads: CASSGGGGPYEQYF. As DNA, the CDR3 is TGTGCCAGCAGCGGCGGGGGGGGACCCTACGAGCAGTACTTC.

In its sample, this clonotype was seen many times. The gene calls are TRBV7-3 and TRBJ2-5; 10 positions agree with TRBD2. Germline V CDR1 and CDR2: SGHTA, FQGTGA. The CDR3 is 17 amino acids. J lost 1 base, V lost 6 bases, and 11 bases had no gene match. The CDR3 DNA reads TGTGCCAGCAGATCGTACCTGGGACTAGCGTTCCAAGAGACCCAGTACTTC. This gives the protein CASRSYLGLAFQETQYF.

The chain couples TRBV10-1 to TRBJ2-1, with D maybe TRBD1 (6 bases). This CDR3 has 15 amino acids. Germline CDR1 and CDR2: WNHNN and SYGVQD (reference sequence). V lost 3 bases to trimming and J lost 8 bases, with 17 bases between them. CDR3 in amino acids: CASSDPRGGVDEQFF. The DNA of the CDR3 is TGCGCCAGCAGTGACCCCAGGGGCGGCGTCGATGAGCAGTTCTTC.

The chain recombines TRBV5-5 with TRBJ1-1; D is unclear. V was shortened by 0 bases and J by 9 bases, with 18 bases between the two germline ends. There are 15 residues in the CDR3. Germline assignment: CDR1 SGHKS and CDR2 YYEKEE (reference sequence). The CDR3 is CASSLAPLPGVKAFF. As DNA, the CDR3 is TGTGCCAGCAGCTTGGCCCCGCTCCCGGGAGTAAAAGCTTTCTTT.

This chain links TRBV28 with TRBJ1-5; D remains ambiguous. Between the trimmed V and J ends, which lost 4 bases and 5 bases, there was a span of 12 bases. Germline assignment: CDR1 MDHEN and CDR2 SYDVKM. CDR3 length: 14 amino acids. CDR3 sequence: CASSSYSGHQPQHF. The CDR3 DNA is TGTGCCAGCAGTTCCTATTCAGGCCATCAGCCCCAGCATTTT. The full variable domain, rest sourced from reference TRBV28 and TRBJ1-5, is DVKVTQSSRYLVKRTGEKVFLECVQDMDHENMFWYRQDPGLGLRLIYFSYDVKMKEKGDIPEGYSVSREKKERFSLILESASTNQTSMYLCASSSYSGHQPQHFGDGTRLSIL.

This clonotype was counted only a few times. The chain couples TRBV12-3 or TRBV12-4 to TRBJ2-2, with D possibly being TRBD1 (6 bases). The CDR3 totals 15 residues. V lost 7 bases to trimming and J lost 4 bases, with 16 bases between them. The CDR3 DNA reads as TGTGCCAGCACCCTCTGGGACACATTCACCGGGGAGCTGTTTTTT. Residues: CASTLWDTFTGELFF.

This clonotype appeared a few times. CDR3 in amino acids: CASSGGFFNYGYTF. CDR3 in DNA: TGTGCCAGCAGTGGGGGATTTTTTAACTATGGCTACACCTTC. V is TRBV12-3 or TRBV12-4 and J is TRBJ1-2; D perhaps matches TRBD1 (5 bases). The CDR3 covers 14 residues. V lost 5 bases to trimming and J lost 1 base, with 11 bases between them.

A few counts support this clonotype. V gene TRBV25-1 combines with J gene TRBJ1-1, with TRBD1 matching 10 bases. V dropped 4 bases and J dropped 12; count of bases not matched to a gene: 8. Germline lookup yields CDR1 MGHDK and CDR2 SYGVNS. The CDR3 consists of 13 residues. CDR3 region: CASSARQGARSFF. Here the CDR3 DNA reads TGTGCCAGCAGTGCCCGACAGGGGGCGCGATCTTTCTTT.

The sample holds a few counts of this clonotype. The V gene is TRBV29-1, the J gene TRBJ2-5, with 13 bases identical to TRBD2. The CDR3 is 15 residues long. Losses at the gene ends were 7 bases for V and 5 bases for J; bases not matched to a gene: 10. CDR1 is SQVTM and CDR2 is ANQGSEA in the germline V gene. CDR3 sequence (DNA): TGCAGCGGAGGGCGGACTAGCGGGAGTAGTGAGACCCAGTACTTC. Translating it yields CSGGRTSGSSETQYF. Using reference TRBV29-1 and TRBJ2-5 for the parts outside the CDR3, the full variable domain is SAVISQKPSRDICQRGTSLTIQCQVDSQVTMMFWYRQQPGQSLTLIATANQGSEATYESGFVIDKFPISRPNLTFSTLTVSNMSPEDSSIYLCSGGRTSGSSETQYFGPGTRLLVL.

This clonotype was seen only once. This chain links TRBV6-9 with TRBJ1-4; D remains unclear. Trimming stripped 8 bases from V and 8 bases from J, with 9 bases between. Germline V lookup: CDR1 MNHGY, CDR2 SVAAGI. CDR3 size: 11 residues. DNA of the CDR3: TGTGCCAGCTCTTACCGCGAAAAACTGTTTTTT. Its protein is CASSYREKLFF.

The sample holds a few counts of this clonotype. This rearrangement joins TRBV10-3 to TRBJ2-5; 8 bases fit TRBD1. Germline CDR1 and CDR2: ENHRY and SYGVKD. The CDR3 has 14 residues. The ends lost 4 bases at V and 6 bases at J; junction bases unmatched: 7. The CDR3 sequence is CAISARGPRKTQYF. The DNA for the CDR3 is TGTGCCATCAGTGCCAGGGGGCCCCGAAAGACCCAGTACTTC.

The chain has TRBV7-9 and TRBJ1-2; D is ambiguous. CDR1 SEHNR and CDR2 FQNEAQ come from the germline V gene (reference sequence). V was clipped by 1 base and J by 4 bases, with 16 bases between them. The CDR3 contains 16 residues. CDR3 in amino acids: CASSLGVYGQGYGYTF. The CDR3 DNA follows: TGTGCCAGCAGCTTAGGAGTTTACGGTCAAGGCTATGGCTACACCTTC.

This clonotype was counted at least ten times. The V and J genes are TRBV2 and TRBJ2-1; 14 positions match TRBD2. The CDR3 extends over 20 amino acids. The V and J ends lost 3 bases and 4 bases, in that order; junction bases with no gene match: 14. In germline, CDR1 is SNHLY, CDR2 FYNNEI. The DNA of the CDR3 is TGTGCCAGCAGTGATCCCCTTAGGACTAGCGGGAGGTTGGGTTACAATGAGCAGTTCTTC. This codes for CASSDPLRTSGRLGYNEQFF. Looking up the rest from reference TRBV2 and TRBJ2-1 gives the full variable domain: EPEVTQTPSHQVTQMGQEVILRCVPISNHLYFYWYRQILGQKVEFLVSFYNNEISEKSEIFDDQFSVERPDGSNFTLKIRSTKLEDSAMYFCASSDPLRTSGRLGYNEQFFGPGTRLTVL.

The rearrangement joins TRBV20-1 to TRBJ1-2, with 7 bases lining up with TRBD1. The CDR3 runs to 18 residues. Germline CDR1 is DFQATT and CDR2 is SNEGSKA (reference sequence). V trimming: 4 bases; J trimming: 1 base; junction bases outside the gene matches: 18. The CDR3 sequence: CSAKSRDSANNLNYGYTF. The CDR3 nucleotides are TGCAGTGCTAAGTCCCGGGACAGTGCAAACAACCTTAACTATGGCTACACCTTC.

At least ten counts were recorded for this clonotype. The chain joins TRBV11-2 to TRBJ1-4, with D unresolved. Looked up from germline, CDR1 is SGHAT and CDR2 is FQNNGV. V was cut by 4 bases and J by 5 bases, with 14 bases left in between. The CDR3 has 15 residues. CDR3 sequence reads: CASSSWTAKNEKLFF. The CDR3 DNA sequence: TGTGCCAGCAGCTCTTGGACGGCAAAGAATGAAAAACTGTTTTTT.

This clonotype was recorded a few times. The chain combines TRBV30 with TRBJ2-1; no definite D call. The CDR3 runs 15 residues. Germline loops: CDR1 GTSNPN, CDR2 SVGIG (reference sequence). With 2 bases removed from V and 0 bases from J, the gap between germline ends came to 11 bases. CDR3 sequence reads: CAWSPADSSYNEQFF. CDR3 DNA: TGTGCCTGGAGTCCTGCGGATAGCTCCTACAATGAGCAGTTCTTC.

The rearrangement joins TRBV6-1 to TRBJ2-3; TRBD2 matches 10 bases. Germline V gene data show CDR1 as MNHNS and CDR2 as SASEGT. Trimming cost V 2 bases and J 5 bases; bases outside gene matches: 4. The CDR3 has 15 amino acids. In nucleotides, the CDR3 is TGTGCCAGCAGTGAACTAGCGGGAGTGGGAGATACGCAGTATTTT. This sequence encodes CASSELAGVGDTQYF.

There are a few counts of this clonotype. V and J are TRBV20-1 and TRBJ1-5, with D possibly TRBD1 on 5 matching bases. Trimming cost V 3 bases and J 1 base, with 10 bases left between them. The CDR3 runs 14 residues. Germline V gives CDR1 DFQATT, CDR2 SNEGSKA (reference sequence). Here the CDR3 reads CSASKGISNQPQHF. The CDR3, as DNA: TGCAGTGCTAGTAAGGGGATAAGCAATCAGCCCCAGCATTTT.

This clonotype was counted many times. This sequence joins TRBV28 and TRBJ2-1; D possibly corresponds to TRBD1 (5 bases). The germline V gene has CDR1 MDHEN and CDR2 SYDVKM. This CDR3 contains 16 residues. Trimming removed 6 bases at V and 7 bases at J, with 22 bases between. The CDR3 DNA follows: TGTGCCAGCAGCCCACTGGGGCGGCAGGGTTATAATGAGCAGTTCTTC. This gives the protein CASSPLGRQGYNEQFF.

The sample holds a few counts of this clonotype. CDR3 nucleotides: TGTGCCAGCAGGATGGGCCCCTCGTTAGTCGGCGGGGAGCTGTTTTTT. It specifies CASRMGPSLVGGELFF. J is TRBJ2-2 and V is TRBV13; D is uncertain. The V gene lost 6 bases and the J gene lost 7 bases, with 21 bases spanning the gap. Germline CDR1 reads PRHDT; CDR2 reads FYEKMQ (reference sequence). This CDR3 has 16 amino acids.

V is TRBV7-3 and J is TRBJ2-1; TRBD2 matches 9 bases. Germline V CDR1 and CDR2: SGHTA, FQGTGA. This CDR3 region has 19 residues. The junction had 15 bases not matched to a gene; V was cut back by 2 bases and J by 4 bases. DNA for the CDR3: TGTGCCAGCAGCTTACTAGCGGGACGCTCCCCTACAGAGTACAATGAGCAGTTCTTC. Protein sequence: CASSLLAGRSPTEYNEQFF. Variable domain in full (rest from reference TRBV7-3 and TRBJ2-1): GAGVSQTPSNKVTEKGKYVELRCDPISGHTALYWYRQSLGQGPEFLIYFQGTGAADDSGLPNDRFFAVRPEGSVSTLKIQRTERGDSAVYLCASSLLAGRSPTEYNEQFFGPGTRLTVL.

In this sample, this clonotype turned up a few times. V and J are TRBV7-9 and TRBJ1-4; 9 positions match TRBD1. This CDR3 contains 15 residues. V shed 1 base, J shed 7 bases, and the junction held 4 bases outside the gene matches. Germline loops: CDR1 SEHNR, CDR2 FQNEAQ (reference sequence). CDR3 sequence (DNA): TGTGCCAGCAGCTTAGGGGACAGGGAAGGTGAAAAACTGTTTTTT. Protein sequence: CASSLGDREGEKLFF.

The chain has TRBV12-3 or TRBV12-4 and TRBJ2-5; 10 bases fit TRBD2. This CDR3 is 14 amino acids long. Unmatched junction bases numbered 4, after V lost 4 bases and J lost 5 bases. The CDR3 is CASSSAGGEETQYF. The DNA for the CDR3 is TGTGCCAGCAGTTCAGCGGGAGGGGAGGAGACCCAGTACTTC.

V is TRBV11-2 and J is TRBJ2-4; D uncertain. Trimming removed 1 base from V and 0 bases from J, with 10 bases in between. Germline V gene lookup returns CDR1 SGHAT and CDR2 FQNNGV. CDR3 length equals 16 residues. The CDR3 region has the DNA TGTGCCAGCAGCTTAGGGGGTGGGGTAGCCAAAAACATTCAGTACTTC. Its translation: CASSLGGGVAKNIQYF.